Following are 4 T cell receptor beta chains from one sample sequenced in a study of cytomegalovirus exposure and HLA in healthy donors. Primers for the PCR totalled 60 Vbeta and 13 Jbeta. The repertoire was sequenced with immunoSEQ multiplex PCR; TCRdb's copy has only in-frame clones and lacks some. There are around 35,000 clones in the sample; approximately 80% occur only once, and approximately 9.4% lies in the top ten. The sequenced sample was PBMCs. The source of these receptors is a middle-aged woman in good health and CMV-seronegative.

The V gene is TRBV7-2, the J gene TRBJ2-3; perhaps TRBD1 as D (5 bases). V lost 2 bases, J lost 4 bases, and 10 bases lay in between. Per germline, CDR1 SGHTA and CDR2 FQGNSA. This CDR3 comprises 14 residues. Here the CDR3 reads CASSLQGLADTQYF. The CDR3 DNA is TGTGCCAGCAGCTTACAGGGTCTGGCAGATACGCAGTATTTT.

The chain uses TRBV18 and TRBJ2-6; TRBD1 matches 10 bases. The CDR3 consists of 18 residues. After removal of 2 bases from V and 1 base from J, the junction contained 5 bases not matched to a gene. The V gene's germline CDR1 is KGHSH and CDR2 LQKENI. Here the CDR3 DNA reads TGTGCCAGCTCACCATCGACAGGGGGCAGGTCTGGGGCCAACGTCCTGACTTTC. Translation gives CASSPSTGGRSGANVLTF. Filled out from reference TRBV18 and TRBJ2-6, the complete variable domain reads NAGVMQNPRHLVRRRGQEARLRCSPMKGHSHVYWYRQLPEEGLKFMVYLQKENIIDESGMPKERFSAEFPKEGPSILRIQQVVRGDSAAYFCASSPSTGGRSGANVLTFGAGSRLTVL.

This clone has only one observation. The chain employs TRBV7-6 and TRBJ1-1; TRBD1 agrees at 7 bases. J gave up 5 bases and V 1 base, and 10 bases lay outside the gene matches. This CDR3 has 16 amino acids. Germline V gives CDR1 SGHVS, CDR2 FNYEAQ. The CDR3 nucleotides read TGTGCCAGCAGCTTAGAGGGGGCAGGGCGAGGGACTGAAGCTTTCTTT. Translation gives CASSLEGAGRGTEAFF.

The chain employs TRBV7-2 and TRBJ2-3, with TRBD2 matching 8 bases. The CDR3 covers 15 residues. Germline V gives CDR1 SGHTA, CDR2 FQGNSA. V lost 2 bases, J lost 4 bases, and 5 bases stayed unmatched. The CDR3 loop reads CASSLRGGLADTQYF. CDR3 sequence (DNA): TGTGCCAGCAGCTTACGGGGGGGCCTTGCAGATACGCAGTATTTT. The full variable domain, in which reference TRBV7-2 and TRBJ2-3 provide the parts outside the CDR3, is GAGVSQSPSNKVTEKGKDVELRCDPISGHTALYWYRQSLGQGLEFLIYFQGNSAPDKSGLPSDRFSAERTGGSVSTLTIQRTQQEDSAVYLCASSLRGGLADTQYFGPGTRLTVL.